This entry lists 14 T cell receptor beta chains sequenced from one sample in a study of shared clonotypes between healthy human individuals (dated by TCRdb to the early 2020s). The library was built by means of the immunoSEQ multiplex PCR assay. TCRdb holds this immuneACCESS table with in-frame rearrangements only. Some clones are missing; in checked studies, unresolved V genes explain under half, and the rest has no known cause. In all, the sample holds 2,500,000 or so clones, and just over 90% of those were seen once. Around 0.15% of the sample goes to the ten largest clones. Source material: naive CD4+ T cells sorted from blood. Sample cell subset or site, as interpreted from the label and publication: CD45RA+ positively selected. These receptors came from a man aged 18-30 years in good health.

As for this clone: A much larger clone lies a single base off, so this may be a read error. Other DNA sequences in this sample translate to the same CDR3. V usage is TRBV27 and J usage is TRBJ1-5; D is unclear. The V end was cut by 3 bases, the J end by 0 bases, with 3 bases between. CDR3 size: 13 residues. Germline CDR1 is MNHEY and CDR2 is SMNVEV (reference sequence). The CDR3 nucleotides read TGTGCCAGCAGTTTGGATAGCAATCAGCCCCAGCATTTT. It codes for CASSLDSNQPQHF.

Turning to this clone: The same CDR3 arises from other DNA sequences in this sample as well. The chain joins TRBV30 to TRBJ1-6; tentative D call: TRBD1 (5 bases). The ends were cut back, 4 bases at V and 4 bases at J, with 11 bases in the middle. The CDR3 sequence is 14 residues long. Germline CDR1 is GTSNPN and CDR2 is SVGIG (reference sequence). CDR3 nucleotides: TGTGCCTGGACGGGGGGACCGTATAATTCACCCCTCCACTTT. Translating gives CAWTGGPYNSPLHF.

The chain uses TRBV5-1 and TRBJ2-3; the D is unclear. Germline V lookup: CDR1 SGHRS, CDR2 YFSETQ. The V end was cut by 7 bases, the J end by 0 bases, with 12 bases between. The length of the CDR3 is 14 residues. For the CDR3, the DNA is TGCGCCAGCGCCCGGGCAGGAAGCACAGATACGCAGTATTTT. It is translated as CASARAGSTDTQYF.

CDR3: CASSPGGREIGEQYF. Written as DNA, the CDR3 is TGTGCCAGCAGCCCGGGGGGCAGGGAAATTGGCGAGCAGTACTTC. V gene TRBV6-6 combines with J gene TRBJ2-7, with D possibly matching TRBD2 (7 bases). Germline loops: CDR1 MNHNY, CDR2 SVGAGI (reference sequence). Trimming removed 6 bases at V and 6 bases at J, with 21 bases between. The CDR3 consists of 15 residues.

This rearrangement joins TRBV5-1 to TRBJ2-5; 13 bases map to TRBD2. The V gene end was trimmed by 2 bases and the J gene end by 5 bases; junction bases not matched to a gene: 6. The CDR3 is made up of 16 amino acids. Germline V CDR1 and CDR2: SGHRS, YFSETQ. As DNA, the CDR3 is TGCGCCAGCAGCTTACTAGCGGGAGGGTTAATGGAGACCCAGTACTTC. Amino acid sequence: CASSLLAGGLMETQYF. Full variable domain (rest looked up from reference TRBV5-1 and TRBJ2-5): KAGVTQTPRYLIKTRGQQVTLSCSPISGHRSVSWYQQTPGQGLQFLFEYFSETQRNKGNFPGRFSGRQFSNSRSEMNVSTLELGDSALYLCASSLLAGGLMETQYFGPGTRLLVL.

The chain carries TRBV5-1 and TRBJ2-7, with D unclear. The CDR3 extends over 16 amino acids. The germline V gene encodes CDR1 SGHRS and CDR2 YFSETQ. Trimming shortened V by 4 bases and J by 3 bases, and 20 bases separated the two germline ends. The CDR3 sequence: CASSPSPAEGLYEQYF. CDR3 nucleotides: TGCGCCAGCAGCCCCTCCCCTGCGGAAGGCCTCTACGAGCAGTACTTC. Together with reference TRBV5-1 and TRBJ2-7, the CDR3 gives the full variable domain: KAGVTQTPRYLIKTRGQQVTLSCSPISGHRSVSWYQQTPGQGLQFLFEYFSETQRNKGNFPGRFSGRQFSNSRSEMNVSTLELGDSALYLCASSPSPAEGLYEQYFGPGTRLTVT.

This sequence joins TRBV19 and TRBJ2-7; maybe TRBD1 (6 bases). Trimming removed 6 bases from V and 0 bases from J, with 12 bases in between. This CDR3 comprises 14 residues. Germline V gene lookup returns CDR1 LNHDA and CDR2 SQIVND (reference sequence). The CDR3 loop is CASSGTPSSYEQYF. CDR3 DNA sequence: TGTGCCAGTAGCGGGACACCGAGCTCCTACGAGCAGTACTTC.

This clone was seen a few times. This specimen includes other DNA sequences encoding the same CDR3. CDR3 residues: CASSPLSYEQYF. The CDR3 DNA reads as TGTGCCAGCAGCCCCTTATCCTACGAGCAGTACTTC. J is TRBJ2-7 and V is TRBV7-9; no firm D call. V was pared by 5 bases and J by 1 base, with 6 bases between. This CDR3 comprises 12 residues. Looked up from germline, CDR1 is SEHNR and CDR2 is FQNEAQ (reference sequence).

The chain recombines TRBV7-2 with TRBJ2-5; D is possibly TRBD2 (6 bases). The length of the CDR3 is 15 residues. V lost 1 base, J lost 4 bases, and 13 bases lay in between. Germline CDR1 is SGHTA and CDR2 is FQGNSA. The chain's CDR3 is CASSLGSSALETQYF. As DNA, the CDR3 is TGTGCCAGCAGCTTAGGATCTAGCGCCTTAGAGACCCAGTACTTC.

In its sample, this clone was seen once. The identical CDR3 is also encoded by other nucleotide sequences in the sample. The rearrangement uses TRBV10-1 and TRBJ2-7; the D gene is possibly TRBD1 (6 bases). This CDR3 has 13 residues. Germline V CDR1 and CDR2: WNHNN, SYGVQD (reference sequence). Deletions cut 4 bases from V and 2 bases from J, with 9 bases between. The CDR3 nucleotides read TGCGCCAGCAGTGCAGGGGTGGCCTACGAGCAGTACTTC. Amino acid sequence: CASSAGVAYEQYF.

The J gene is TRBJ1-5, the V gene TRBV2, with unresolved D. Per germline, CDR1 SNHLY and CDR2 FYNNEI. V shed 7 bases and J shed 0 bases, with 7 bases lying between them. The CDR3 has 13 amino acids. CDR3 DNA sequence: TGTGCCAGCATGCAGATTAGCAATCAGCCCCAGCATTTT. Its translation is CASMQISNQPQHF.

Concerning this clone: The same CDR3 is also encoded by other DNA sequences in this sample. The rearrangement joins TRBV18 to TRBJ2-1; D gene unclear. With 3 bases removed from V and 5 bases from J, the gap between germline ends came to 8 bases. This CDR3 spans 13 amino acids. Germline V lookup: CDR1 KGHSH, CDR2 LQKENI. As DNA, the CDR3 is TGTGCCAGCTCACCGCGAGCAGACAATGAGCAGTTCTTC. Translation: CASSPRADNEQFF.

For the CDR3, the DNA is TGTGCCAGCAGTGCAGGACAGGGCGTCTCACCCCTCCACTTT. This encodes CASSAGQGVSPLHF. V usage is TRBV28 and J usage is TRBJ1-6; 8 bases agree with TRBD1. The trim removed 5 bases at V and 10 bases at J, leaving 7 bases unmatched. Germline CDR1 is MDHEN and CDR2 is SYDVKM. This CDR3 region has 14 residues.

The V gene is TRBV5-3, the J gene TRBJ2-5, with D perhaps being TRBD1 or TRBD2 (6 bases each). TRBV5-3 is assigned to the ORF class and has an uncertain function. CDR3 size: 15 residues. Trimming pared 1 base from V and 5 bases from J, leaving 15 bases between. As DNA, the CDR3 is TGTGCCAGAAGCTTGCCCCTTGGGGGGCACGAGACCCAGTACTTC. Translating gives CARSLPLGGHETQYF.